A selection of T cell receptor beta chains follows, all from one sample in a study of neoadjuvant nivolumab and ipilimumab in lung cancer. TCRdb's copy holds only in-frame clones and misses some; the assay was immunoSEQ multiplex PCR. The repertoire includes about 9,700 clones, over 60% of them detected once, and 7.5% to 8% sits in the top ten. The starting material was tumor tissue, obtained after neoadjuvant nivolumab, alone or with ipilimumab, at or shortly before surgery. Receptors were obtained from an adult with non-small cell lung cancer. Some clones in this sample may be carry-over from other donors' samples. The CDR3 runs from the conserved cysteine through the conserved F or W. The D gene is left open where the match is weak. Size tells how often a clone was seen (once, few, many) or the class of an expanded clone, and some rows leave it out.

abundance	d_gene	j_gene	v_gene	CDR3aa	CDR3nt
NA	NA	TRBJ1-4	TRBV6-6	CASSYFREKLFF	TGTGCCAGCAGTTACTTTAGAGAAAAACTGTTTTTT
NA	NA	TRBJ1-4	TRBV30	CAWSTWGLNEKLFF	TGTGCCTGGAGTACCTGGGGACTTAATGAAAAACTGTTTTTT
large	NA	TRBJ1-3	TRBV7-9	CASSGRTNSLGNTIYF	TGTGCCAGCAGCGGACGGACTAACTCCCTTGGAAACACCATATATTTT
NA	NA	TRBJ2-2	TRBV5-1	CASSLVPNTGELFF	TGCGCCAGCAGCTTGGTTCCCAACACCGGGGAGCTGTTTTTT
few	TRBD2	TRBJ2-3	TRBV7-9	CAVQVASGGADTQYF	TGTGCCGTCCAGGTTGCTAGCGGGGGGGCCGATACGCAGTATTTT
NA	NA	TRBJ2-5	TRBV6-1	CASSEARRPTETQYF	TGTGCCAGCAGTGAAGCGCGGAGACCCACGGAGACCCAGTACTTC
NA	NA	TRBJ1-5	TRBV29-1	CSVELGSNQPQHF	TGCAGCGTTGAATTGGGGAGCAATCAGCCCCAGCATTTT
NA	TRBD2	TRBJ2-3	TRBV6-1	CAIPGGVSTDTQYF	TGTGCCATCCCTGGGGGGGTAAGCACAGATACGCAGTATTTT
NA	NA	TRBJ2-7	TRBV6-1	CASSPRGESYEQYF	TGTGCCAGCAGCCCTCGTGGGGAGTCCTACGAGCAGTACTTC
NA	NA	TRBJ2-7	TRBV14	CASSSFQGRLEQYF	TGTGCCAGCAGTTCTTTCCAGGGACGGCTCGAGCAGTACTTC
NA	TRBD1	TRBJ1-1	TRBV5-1	CASTGTGGSNTEAFF	TGCGCCAGCACCGGGACAGGGGGGTCGAACACTGAAGCTTTCTTT
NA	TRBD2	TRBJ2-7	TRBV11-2	CASSLDVASGSREQYF	TGTGCCAGCAGCTTAGATGTGGCTAGCGGGAGTCGCGAGCAGTACTTC
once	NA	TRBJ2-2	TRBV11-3	CASSLFRELFF	TGTGCCAGCAGCTTATTTCGGGAGCTGTTTTTT
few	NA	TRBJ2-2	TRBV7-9	CASSHVNTDTGELFF	TGTGCCAGCAGCCACGTCAACACAGACACCGGGGAGCTGTTTTTT
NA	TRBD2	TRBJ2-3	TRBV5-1	CASSLGRDGTDTQYF	TGCGCCAGCAGCTTAGGGAGGGACGGCACAGATACGCAGTATTTT
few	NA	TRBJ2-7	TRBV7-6	CASSLGSDEQYF	TGTGCCAGCAGCTTAGGGTCGGACGAGCAGTACTTC
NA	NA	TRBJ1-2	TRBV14	CASSQDRRYGYTF	TGTGCCAGCAGCCAAGATCGGAGATATGGCTACACCTTC
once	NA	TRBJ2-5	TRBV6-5	CASSKQETQYF	TGTGCCAGCAGTAAGCAAGAGACCCAGTACTTC
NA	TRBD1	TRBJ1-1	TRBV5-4	CASSLENRGVTEAFF	TGTGCCAGCAGCTTGGAAAACAGGGGAGTCACTGAAGCTTTCTTT
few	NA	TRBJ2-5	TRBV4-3	CASSQETFRETQYF	TGCGCCAGCAGCCAAGAAACATTCAGGGAGACCCAGTACTTC
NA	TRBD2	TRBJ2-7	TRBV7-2	CASSPGGSGDYEQYF	TGTGCCAGCAGCCCCGGCGGTAGCGGGGACTACGAGCAGTACTTC
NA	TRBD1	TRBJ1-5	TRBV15	CATSEGGWDSNSNQPQHF	TGTGCCACCAGCGAGGGGGGTTGGGACAGTAATAGCAATCAGCCCCAGCATTTT
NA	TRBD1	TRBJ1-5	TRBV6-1	CASGTGGNQPQHF	TGTGCCTCCGGAACAGGGGGCAATCAGCCCCAGCATTTT
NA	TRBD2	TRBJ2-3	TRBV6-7	CASSYRLAGEGADTQYF	TGTGCCAGCAGCTACCGACTAGCGGGAGAGGGGGCAGATACGCAGTATTTT
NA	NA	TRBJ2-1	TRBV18	CASSPPGSVDREQFF	TGTGCCAGCTCACCACCGGGTTCGGTTGACAGAGAGCAGTTCTTC
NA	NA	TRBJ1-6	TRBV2	CATKGWGDSPLHF	TGTGCCACCAAGGGTTGGGGAGATTCACCCCTCCACTTT
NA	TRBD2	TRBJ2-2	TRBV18	CASSPPTSGRITGELFF	TGTGCCAGCTCACCCCCTACTAGCGGGAGGATCACCGGGGAGCTGTTTTTT
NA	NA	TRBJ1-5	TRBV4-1	CASSHLSGNQPQHF	TGCGCCAGCAGCCACCTTTCGGGCAATCAGCCCCAGCATTTT
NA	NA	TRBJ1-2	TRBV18	CASSPRDGANYGYTF	TGTGCCAGCTCACCACGGGACGGAGCTAACTATGGCTACACCTTC
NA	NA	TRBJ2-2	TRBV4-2	CASSQGAGDGTGELFF	TGTGCCAGCAGCCAAGGGGCAGGGGATGGCACCGGGGAGCTGTTTTTT
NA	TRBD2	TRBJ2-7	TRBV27	CASSLLPSGGGAHEQYF	TGTGCCAGCAGTTTACTTCCTAGCGGGGGAGGGGCCCACGAGCAGTACTTC
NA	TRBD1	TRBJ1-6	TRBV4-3	CASSQDWTGSRSPLHF	TGCGCCAGCAGCCAAGACTGGACAGGGTCGAGATCACCCCTCCACTTT
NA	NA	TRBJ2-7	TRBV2	CASSESRPREQYF	TGTGCCAGCAGTGAAAGCAGGCCGCGTGAGCAGTACTTC
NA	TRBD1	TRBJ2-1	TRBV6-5	CASTRTGYNEQFF	TGTGCCAGCACTCGGACAGGGTACAATGAGCAGTTCTTC
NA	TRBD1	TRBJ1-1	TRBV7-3	CASSFGTGLNTEAFF	TGTGCCAGCAGCTTTGGGACAGGACTGAACACTGAAGCTTTCTTT
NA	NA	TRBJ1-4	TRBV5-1	CASRRGDNEKLFF	TGCGCCAGCAGACGAGGGGATAATGAAAAACTGTTTTTT
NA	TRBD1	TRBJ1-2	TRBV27	CASSLSVPGQGNYGYTF	TGTGCCAGCAGTTTATCAGTCCCGGGACAGGGAAACTATGGCTACACCTTC
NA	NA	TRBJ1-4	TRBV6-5	CASSYSGTREKLFF	TGTGCCAGCAGTTACTCCGGGACCCGGGAAAAACTGTTTTTT
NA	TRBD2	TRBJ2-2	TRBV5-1	CASSGGGNTGELFF	TGCGCCAGCAGCGGCGGGGGGAACACCGGGGAGCTGTTTTTT
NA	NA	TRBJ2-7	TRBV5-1	CASSWSRGPGDEQYF	TGCGCCAGCAGCTGGTCTAGGGGCCCCGGGGACGAGCAGTACTTC
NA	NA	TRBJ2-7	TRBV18	CASARDTHSYEQYF	TGTGCCAGCGCTCGGGACACACACTCCTACGAGCAGTACTTC
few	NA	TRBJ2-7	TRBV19	CASSNRGGLSYEQYF	TGTGCCAGTAGTAATAGGGGGGGACTTTCCTACGAGCAGTACTTC
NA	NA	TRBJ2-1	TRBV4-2	CASSRKGASEYNEQFF	TGTGCCAGCAGCCGGAAGGGAGCTAGCGAATACAATGAGCAGTTCTTC
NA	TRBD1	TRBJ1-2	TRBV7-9	CASSKTRDSYGYTF	TGTGCCAGCAGCAAAACCCGGGACAGCTATGGCTACACCTTC
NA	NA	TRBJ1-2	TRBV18	CASSPRETGRIEEGYTF	TGTGCCAGCTCACCACGGGAGACAGGCCGTATTGAGGAAGGCTACACCTTC
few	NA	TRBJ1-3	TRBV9	CASSVGVASSGNTIYF	TGTGCCAGCAGCGTAGGGGTTGCTAGCTCTGGAAACACCATATATTTT
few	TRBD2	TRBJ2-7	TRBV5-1	CASSLVNSGGLPYEQYF	TGCGCCAGCAGCTTGGTTAATAGCGGGGGCCTTCCCTACGAGCAGTACTTC
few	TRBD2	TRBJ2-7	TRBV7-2	CASSGGAYEQYF	TGTGCCAGCAGCGGGGGGGCCTACGAGCAGTACTTC
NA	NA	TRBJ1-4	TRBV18	CASSPAGTEKLFF	TGTGCCAGCTCACCAGCAGGGACCGAAAAACTGTTTTTT
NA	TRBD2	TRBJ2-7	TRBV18	CASSPGLAGVSYEQYF	TGTGCCAGCTCCCCAGGACTAGCGGGGGTTTCCTACGAGCAGTACTTC
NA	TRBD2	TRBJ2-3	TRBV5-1	CASSIRLAGGVDTQYF	TGCGCCAGCAGCATCAGACTAGCGGGGGGGGTAGATACGCAGTATTTT
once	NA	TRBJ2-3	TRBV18	CASSPPARTDTQYF	TGTGCCAGCTCACCACCAGCTCGCACAGATACGCAGTATTTT
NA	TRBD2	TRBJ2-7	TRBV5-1	CASSAAIAGGYTYEQYF	TGCGCCAGCAGCGCAGCAATAGCGGGAGGGTATACCTACGAGCAGTACTTC
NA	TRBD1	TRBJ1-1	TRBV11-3	CASSSSRDSNTEAFF	TGTGCCAGCAGCTCTTCCCGGGACAGCAACACTGAAGCTTTCTTT